A selection of T cell receptor beta chains follows, all from one sample in a study of identical twins. Each CDR3 protein is one row after TCRdb ran MiXCR on the 5' RACE reads. The sample includes 250,000 to 350,000 distinct CDR3 sequences, just under 9.5% seen only once; the top ten take under 7.5%. These same data were also listed under a study on yellow fever vaccine responses in identical twins.

Sequencing was carried out using CD8+ T cells sorted from blood. These receptors all come from a woman aged 18-29 years in good health. Each CDR3 is given with its conserved first and last residue. Each record gives: D gene, clone size, V gene, J gene, CDR3 DNA, CDR3 protein. D genes are given only for firm matches. Expanded clones get a size class; other rows say once, few or many, or leave the size out.

TRBD1	-	TRBV18	TRBJ2-7	TGTGCCAGCTCGCCTACGTTTAGGACAGGGACCTACGAGCAGTACTTC	CASSPTFRTGTYEQYF
-	-	TRBV20-1	TRBJ2-7	TGCAGTGCTAGGTCCACAGAGTCTTGGGAGCAGTACTTC	CSARSTESWEQYF
-	few	TRBV6-2/TRBV6-3	TRBJ2-1	TGTGCCAGCAGTGCAGGACTTACTTACTCCTACAATGAGCAGTTCTTC	CASSAGLTYSYNEQFF
-	-	TRBV20-1	TRBJ2-1	TGCAGTGCTAGATCACTTCAGGGGAGCTCCTACAATGAGCAGTTCTTC	CSARSLQGSSYNEQFF
TRBD1	many	TRBV5-1	TRBJ2-3	TGCGCCAGCAGCTCGGGACAGGTTAGCACAGATACGCAGTATTTT	CASSSGQVSTDTQYF
TRBD1	many	TRBV14	TRBJ2-1	TGTGCTATCGGGACAGCTGAGTTCTTC	CAIGTAEFF
TRBD1	many	TRBV29-1	TRBJ2-2	TGCAGCGTGACAGGGGAGGAGAACGGGGAGCTGTTTTTT	CSVTGEENGELFF
-	-	TRBV19	TRBJ2-7	TGTGCCAGTAGTCCTGGTTTAGGGGATAACTACGAGCAGTACTTC	CASSPGLGDNYEQYF
-	-	TRBV19	TRBJ2-2	TGTGCCAGTAGTATCTCGCCCGGGTACGGGGAGCTGTTTTTT	CASSISPGYGELFF
TRBD1	-	TRBV6-2/TRBV6-3	TRBJ2-2	TGTGCCAGCAGGGACAGGGGGCTGAACACCGGGGAGCTGTTTTTT	CASRDRGLNTGELFF
-	few	TRBV18	TRBJ2-5	TGTGCCAGCTCACCAGTCGGACAGTACCAAGAGACCCAGTACTTC	CASSPVGQYQETQYF
-	-	TRBV21-1	TRBJ2-4	TGTGCCAGCAGCAAAGCTTATCCTCCAGTACCAGAAAACATTCAGTACTTC	CASSKAYPPVPENIQYF
TRBD1	-	TRBV30	TRBJ1-5	TGTGCCTGGAGTGGCGGACAGGAACCTCAGCCCCAGCATTTT	CAWSGGQEPQPQHF
-	few	TRBV27	TRBJ2-2	TGTGCCAGCAGTTTATCCGGGAGCACCGGGGAGCTGTTTTTT	CASSLSGSTGELFF